These 18 T cell receptor beta chains share one sample of origin, sequenced in a study of cytomegalovirus exposure and HLA in healthy donors. With 60 Vbeta and 13 Jbeta primers, the PCR was carried out. Measured with immunoSEQ multiplex PCR; TCRdb has only the in-frame clones, and not every one. This table holds under 200,000 clones, about 77% found once. Sequences were obtained from PBMCs. The receptors stem from a man aged 25-45 years in good health and CMV-seronegative.

The CDR3 spells CASSMGDRMNTIYF. As DNA, the CDR3 is TGTGCCAGTAGTATGGGGGACAGGATGAACACCATATATTTT. The chain links TRBV19 to TRBJ1-3; 8 bases fit TRBD1. Germline values: CDR1 LNHDA, CDR2 SQIVND (reference sequence). V shed 3 bases and J 7 bases; nucleotides not matched to a gene: 5. The CDR3 contains 14 residues.

This clone was counted a single time. The chain employs TRBV7-9 and TRBJ1-1; possibly TRBD1 for D (6 bases). In germline, CDR1 is SEHNR, CDR2 FQNEAQ (reference sequence). This CDR3 has 14 amino acids. Trimming cost V 4 bases and J 0 bases, with 9 bases left between them. The CDR3 protein is CASSSQGMNTEAFF. The CDR3 nucleotides are TGTGCCAGCAGCTCACAGGGTATGAACACTGAAGCTTTCTTT. The entire variable domain, with the rest obtained from reference TRBV7-9 and TRBJ1-1, is as follows: DTGVSQNPRHKITKRGQNVTFRCDPISEHNRLYWYRQTLGQGPEFLTYFQNEAQLEKSRLLSDRFSAERPKGSFSTLEIQRTEQGDSAMYLCASSSQGMNTEAFFGQGTRLTVV.

This chain connects TRBV5-1 to TRBJ2-4; D is possibly TRBD1 (5 bases). Germline V gene data show CDR1 as SGHRS and CDR2 as YFSETQ. The CDR3 loop spans 13 amino acids. V shed 1 base and J shed 5 bases, with 7 bases lying between them. The CDR3: CASSLLGENIQYF. CDR3 in DNA: TGCGCCAGCAGCTTGCTAGGGGAAAACATTCAGTACTTC.

This clone has only a few counts. A read error may produce the germline difference seen at one junction end. The CDR3 loop is CSSSSPTSVSYEQYF. The CDR3 nucleotides are TGTTCCAGCAGCTCCCCCACGAGCGTCAGCTACGAGCAGTACTTC. The chain is built from TRBV7-9 and TRBJ2-7; D not certain. CDR1 is SEHNR, CDR2 FQNEAQ, per germline (reference sequence). The CDR3 runs to 15 residues.

J is TRBJ2-7 and V is TRBV28; no firm D call. Trimming removed 5 bases from V and 0 bases from J, with 17 bases in between. CDR3 length: 16 residues. Germline V gene data show CDR1 as MDHEN and CDR2 as SYDVKM. The CDR3 is CASSNGYDTDSYEQYF. CDR3 bases: TGTGCCAGCAGTAACGGATATGACACGGACTCCTACGAGCAGTACTTC.

The V and J genes are TRBV5-4 and TRBJ2-5; D is perhaps TRBD1 (6 bases). The J call may not be correct, given that the DNA end is closer to TRBJ2-7. CDR1 and CDR2 from the germline V gene are SGHNT and YYREEE (reference sequence). The CDR3 has 13 residues. The CDR3 sequence is CASSGGSSYEQYF. The CDR3 DNA follows: TGTGCCAGCAGCGGGGGCAGCTCCTACGAGCAGTACTTC.

This clone was seen a few times. The gene calls are TRBV29-1 and TRBJ1-5; tentatively, D is TRBD1 (5 bases). CDR3 length: 12 residues. Germline CDR1 reads SQVTM; CDR2 reads ANQGSEA. Trimming took off 3 bases at V and 8 bases at J, with 11 bases between the two ends. In DNA form, the CDR3 reads TGCAGCGTTGAGGTCGGGGGGGAGCCCCAGCATTTT. Translation: CSVEVGGEPQHF.

The V call is TRBV7-3, the J call TRBJ2-1; 10 bases fit TRBD2. This CDR3 comprises 15 residues. CDR1 SGHTA and CDR2 FQGTGA come from the germline V gene. V shed 3 bases, J shed 3 bases, and the junction held 2 bases outside the gene matches. The CDR3 DNA reads as TGTGCCAGCAGCTTCTCTAGCGGGGGCTACAATGAGCAGTTCTTC. Protein: CASSFSSGGYNEQFF.

The chain joins TRBV15 to TRBJ2-3; D is perhaps TRBD2 (5 bases). This CDR3 region has 18 residues. V lost 0 bases and J 0 bases, leaving 16 bases between the germline ends. Germline V lookup: CDR1 LNHNV, CDR2 YYDKDF (reference sequence). This CDR3 is CATSRDLGGDGSTDTQYF. CDR3 DNA: TGTGCCACCAGCAGAGATCTTGGAGGCGACGGTAGCACAGATACGCAGTATTTT.

In DNA form, the CDR3 reads TGCGCCAGCAGCGCAGGGGAGATCTACACTGAAGCTTTCTTT. As protein: CASSAGEIYTEAFF. The rearrangement uses TRBV5-1 and TRBJ1-1; a weak D match, TRBD1 (6 bases). CDR1 is SGHRS, CDR2 YFSETQ, per germline. This CDR3 has 14 amino acids. The ends were cut back, 4 bases at V and 3 bases at J, with 13 bases in the middle.

This clone came up once. V and J are TRBV28 and TRBJ2-7; 10 nucleotides align to TRBD1. CDR3 length: 17 residues. The germline V gene has CDR1 MDHEN and CDR2 SYDVKM. The trim removed 5 bases at V and 1 base at J, leaving 11 bases unmatched. CDR3 amino acids: CASSPSAWTGGSYEQYF. The CDR3 coding sequence is TGTGCCAGCAGTCCCTCTGCATGGACAGGGGGGTCCTACGAGCAGTACTTC.

CDR3 nucleotide sequence: TGTGCCAGCAGCTCAATGGGGGGACAGGGGCCTGGAGGAGACTACGAGCAGTACTTC. Translated, it gives CASSSMGGQGPGGDYEQYF. The rearrangement links TRBV7-6 to TRBJ2-7; 10 nucleotides align to TRBD1. The V and J ends lost 4 bases and 3 bases, in that order; junction bases with no gene match: 18. The CDR3 is made up of 19 amino acids. The V gene's germline CDR1 is SGHVS and CDR2 FNYEAQ.

The chain employs TRBV7-2 and TRBJ2-5, with D perhaps TRBD2 (6 bases). The J call may not be correct, given that the DNA end is closer to TRBJ2-7. The germline gives CDR1 SGHTA, CDR2 FQGNSA. The CDR3 length is 13 residues. The CDR3 DNA reads as TGTGCCAGCAGCGCCTCGGGGGTTCACGAGCAGTACTTC. Amino acid sequence: CASSASGVHEQYF.

The rearrangement joins TRBV30 to TRBJ1-2; TRBD1 is a possible D gene (6 bases). Germline lookup yields CDR1 GTSNPN and CDR2 SVGIG (reference sequence). V was trimmed by 1 base and J by 1 base, leaving 13 bases between them. CDR3 length equals 15 residues. CDR3 in DNA: TGTGCCTGGAGTGCCCCAGGGGCCAATAACTATGGCTACACCTTC. As protein: CAWSAPGANNYGYTF.

This clone has a single count. This sequence joins TRBV4-3 and TRBJ2-3; TRBD1 agrees at 9 bases. V was clipped by 0 bases and J by 4 bases; unmatched bases: 8. CDR3 length: 17 amino acids. CDR1 LGHNA and CDR2 YSLEER come from the germline V gene. CDR3 in amino acids: CASSQDLRTGVSDTQYF. For the CDR3, the DNA is TGCGCCAGCAGCCAAGATCTGCGGACAGGGGTTTCAGATACGCAGTATTTT.

The chain combines TRBV5-1 with TRBJ2-6; D perhaps matches TRBD2 (5 bases). With 6 bases removed from V and 2 bases from J, the gap between germline ends came to 9 bases. CDR3 length: 14 amino acids. Per the germline V gene, CDR1 is SGHRS and CDR2 is YFSETQ. The CDR3 bases are TGCGCCAGCATCGGACTGACTGGGGCCAACGTCCTGACTTTC. Its protein product is CASIGLTGANVLTF.

The chain couples TRBV5-1 to TRBJ2-5, with 9 bases that match TRBD1. The CDR3 covers 18 residues. After removal of 0 bases from V and 4 bases from J, the junction contained 13 bases not matched to a gene. The germline V gene has CDR1 SGHRS and CDR2 YFSETQ. CDR3 loop: CASSLGKGGTGLRETQYF. The CDR3 DNA is TGCGCCAGCAGCTTGGGCAAAGGGGGGACAGGGTTACGAGAGACCCAGTACTTC.

The V and J genes are TRBV5-1 and TRBJ2-7; tentative D call: TRBD2 (5 bases). Germline assignment: CDR1 SGHRS and CDR2 YFSETQ. Trimming took off 5 bases at V and 5 bases at J, with 8 bases between the two ends. CDR3 length equals 11 residues. CDR3 coding DNA: TGCGCCAGCAGAGAGGGTAACGAGCAGTACTTC. This codes for CASREGNEQYF.